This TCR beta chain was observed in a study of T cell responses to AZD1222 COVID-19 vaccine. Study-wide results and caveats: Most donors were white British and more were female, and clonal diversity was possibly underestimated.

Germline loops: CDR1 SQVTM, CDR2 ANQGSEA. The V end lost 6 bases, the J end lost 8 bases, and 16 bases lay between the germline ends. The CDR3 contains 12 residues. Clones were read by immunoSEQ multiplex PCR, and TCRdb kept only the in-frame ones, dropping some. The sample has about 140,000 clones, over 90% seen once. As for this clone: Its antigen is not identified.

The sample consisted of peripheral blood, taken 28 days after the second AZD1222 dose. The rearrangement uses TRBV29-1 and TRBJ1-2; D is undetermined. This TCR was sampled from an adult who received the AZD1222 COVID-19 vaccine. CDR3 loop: CSVQTGLRGYTF. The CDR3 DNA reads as TGCAGCGTCCAAACGGGATTAAGAGGCTACACCTTC.